This T cell receptor beta chain was profiled in a study of T cells in Graves' hyperthyroidism and ophthalmopathy. At least ten counts were recorded for this clonotype. RNA transcripts served as the template for amplifying TCR beta CDR3 regions. When the TCR CDR3 underwent first-round RT-PCR, the HTBI primer set was used. TCRdb re-analysed the multiplex PCR reads in MiXCR, keeping a single row per CDR3 protein. The top ten clones hold about 16% of a sample with around 690,000 distinct CDR3 sequences, roughly a sixth of them seen once. Hyperthyroidism patients were newly diagnosed, had disease duration under 2 months, and were aged 18 to 65 years. Sequencing input: blood. This sequence originates from a man in his fifties or sixties with Graves' hyperthyroidism.

As DNA, the CDR3 is TGTGCCAGCAGCTTAGACAGGGTGGAGCAGTTCTTC. Amino acids: CASSLDRVEQFF. The rearrangement links TRBV11-2 to TRBJ2-1; maybe TRBD1 (5 bases). The germline V gene encodes CDR1 SGHAT and CDR2 FQNNGV. The CDR3 length is 12 residues. Trimming pared 0 bases from V and 10 bases from J, leaving 7 bases between.